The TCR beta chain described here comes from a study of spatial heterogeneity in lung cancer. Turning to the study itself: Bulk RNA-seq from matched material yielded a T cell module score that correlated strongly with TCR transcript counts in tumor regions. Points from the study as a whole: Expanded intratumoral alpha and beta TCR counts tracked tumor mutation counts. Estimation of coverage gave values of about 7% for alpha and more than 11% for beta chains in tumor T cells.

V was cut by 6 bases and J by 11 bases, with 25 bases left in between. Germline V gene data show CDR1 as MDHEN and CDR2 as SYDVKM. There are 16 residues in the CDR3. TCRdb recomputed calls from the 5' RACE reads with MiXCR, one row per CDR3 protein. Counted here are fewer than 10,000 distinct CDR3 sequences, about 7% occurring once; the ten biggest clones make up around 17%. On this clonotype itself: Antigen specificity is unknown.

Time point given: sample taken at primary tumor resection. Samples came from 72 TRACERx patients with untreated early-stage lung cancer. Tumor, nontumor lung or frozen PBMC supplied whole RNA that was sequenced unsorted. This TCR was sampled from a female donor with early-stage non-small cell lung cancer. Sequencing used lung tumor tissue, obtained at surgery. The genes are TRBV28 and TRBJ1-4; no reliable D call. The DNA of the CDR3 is TGTGCCAGCAGGCAACCCTCGGCGGGCAGCCAAGGGAAACTGTTTTTT. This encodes CASRQPSAGSQGKLFF.